This T cell receptor beta chain was recorded in a study of metastatic and nonmetastatic thyroid tumors. Until they underwent thyroid surgery, no patient had received any treatment. There are a few counts of this clone. MiXCR was used by TCRdb to re-call the PCR reads. The table records about 7,000 clones, approximately 40% of them present only once. The CDR3 is made up of 15 amino acids. Trimming took 5 bases from V and 1 from J, leaving 14 bases between them. Germline V CDR1 and CDR2: MDHEN, SYDVKM. The rearrangement joins TRBV28 to TRBJ1-1; maybe TRBD1 (6 bases). This TCR was sampled from a female donor with papillary thyroid cancer or a benign thyroid nodule (not recorded which). Some clones in this sample may be carry-over from other donors' samples. Sequences were obtained from tumor tissue. The CDR3 DNA reads TGTGCCAGCAGTCCACAGGGAACGAAGAACACTGAAGCTTTCTTT. Residues: CASSPQGTKNTEAFF.